Listed below are T cell receptor beta chains from one sample, sequenced in a study of CD8+CD57+ T cells in acquired aplastic anemia. TCRdb reprocessed the reads with MiXCR, giving one entry per CDR3 protein. The table shows under 350,000 distinct CDR3 sequences, with roughly 59% occurring only once. Input material: sorted CD4+, CD8+, or CD8+CD57+ T cells (not recorded which) from PBMCs. The receptors shown here come from a human donor with aplastic anemia. The conserved cysteine and the conserved F or W are not part of the CDR3 here. The order of the fields is J gene, D gene, V gene, CDR3 protein. D genes are given only for firm matches.

>TRBJ2-3|TRBD2|TRBV7-2
ASSAWTSGTDTQY
>TRBJ2-1|TRBD2|TRBV7-4
ASSNQLAGVQF
>TRBJ1-6|NA|TRBV7-8
ASGPQAGSPLH
>TRBJ1-1|NA|TRBV7-9
ASSLAIPSAEAF
>TRBJ1-6|TRBD1|TRBV11-2
ASSLWGRDRNSPLH
>TRBJ2-1|NA|TRBV19
ASSPLGGSSYSEQF
>TRBJ2-7|NA|TRBV20-1
SAREDTYEQY
>TRBJ2-7|NA|TRBV9
ASSVEGRDFSYEQY
>TRBJ1-5|NA|TRBV12-3/TRBV12-4
ASSLSIGEGNQPQH
>TRBJ1-1|NA|TRBV15
ATSRDGQHNAEAF
>TRBJ1-6|NA|TRBV9
ASSEYSFSPLH
>TRBJ1-2|NA|TRBV25-1
ASSEPDSNYGYT
>TRBJ2-7|TRBD1|TRBV18
ASSATGGYEQY
>TRBJ2-2|NA|TRBV19
ASRLLRNSGAGELF
>TRBJ2-7|TRBD2|TRBV10-3
AISLGEGATYEQY
>TRBJ2-3|NA|TRBV20-1
SARDLNRDFTDTQY
>NA|NA|TRBV10-1
ARSDGALTDTQH
>TRBJ2-3|NA|TRBV3-1
ASSQGGSSTDTQY
>TRBJ2-7|TRBD2|TRBV15
ATSSDLGRGLYEQY
>TRBJ1-2|NA|TRBV7-9
ASSLAETANYGYT
>TRBJ1-1|NA|TRBV5-1
ASGLTDSGTEAF
>TRBJ2-3|TRBD2|TRBV4-1
ASSQQLAGGTDTQY
>TRBJ2-7|NA|TRBV6-6
ASSDRASSYEQY